This TCR beta chain was found in a study of Ad26.COV2.S vaccination and SARS-CoV-2 variants. The wider study: The trial was COV1001 and the donor's arm was Ad26.COV2.S. By the intramuscular route, Ad26.COV2.S was given once, or twice 56 days apart.

Study-wide points: Analyses of TCR breadth and depth may have underestimated total T cell responses. Vaccinees displayed broader spike-specific TCR repertoires than placebo recipients.

Profiling relied on immunoSEQ multiplex PCR, and the TCRdb table lists in-frame clones only, not all of them. The sample has some 340,000 clones; around 81% are singletons. Treatment of the sample: some 19 received Ad26.COV2.S at low or high dose, single or two shots; 5 received placebo; per-sample allocation not given. Vaccine and placebo recipients were sampled on day 63 after the first injection. Germline assignment: CDR1 PRHDT and CDR2 FYEKMQ (reference sequence). CDR3 length: 19 amino acids. Trimming took 3 bases from V and 5 from J; bases not matched to a gene: 12. About this clone itself: The antigen remains undetermined.

The rearrangement links TRBV13 to TRBJ2-3; TRBD2 agrees at 15 bases. This receptor was identified in a person between 18 and 59 years old who received the Ad26.COV2.S COVID-19 vaccine or a placebo. Sequences were derived from peripheral blood, sampled in a trial of Ad26.COV2.S vaccine versus placebo. In DNA, the CDR3 is TGTGCCAGCAGCTTCGGACTAGCGGGGGGGCAATTTATTGGAGATACGCAGTATTTT. Its translation: CASSFGLAGGQFIGDTQYF.